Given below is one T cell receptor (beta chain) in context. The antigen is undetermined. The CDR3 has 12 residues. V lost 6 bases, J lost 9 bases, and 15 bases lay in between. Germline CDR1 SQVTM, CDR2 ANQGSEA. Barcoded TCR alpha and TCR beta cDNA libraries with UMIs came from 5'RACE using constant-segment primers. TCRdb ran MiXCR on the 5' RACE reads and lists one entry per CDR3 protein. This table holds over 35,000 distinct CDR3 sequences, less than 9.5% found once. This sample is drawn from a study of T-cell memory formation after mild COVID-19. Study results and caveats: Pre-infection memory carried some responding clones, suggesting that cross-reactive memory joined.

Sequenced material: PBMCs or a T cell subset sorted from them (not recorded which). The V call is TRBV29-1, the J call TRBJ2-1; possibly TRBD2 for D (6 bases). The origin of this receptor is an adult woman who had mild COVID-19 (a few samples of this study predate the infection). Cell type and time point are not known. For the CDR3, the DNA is TGCAGCGTCGGGACTCCCACAGGTGAGCAGTTCTTC. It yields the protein CSVGTPTGEQFF.